The rows below give T cell receptor beta chains drawn from one sample of a study of regulatory T cells in long-lasting Graves disease. TCRdb fed the multiplex PCR reads into MiXCR, producing one record per CDR3 protein. The sample has around 450,000 distinct CDR3 sequences, around a fifth seen once. This specimen was peripheral blood mononuclear cells (PBMCs), taken when the disease was refractory, from a patient treated with antithyroid drugs. The receptors shown here come from a female donor with Graves disease. CDR3s include the opening cysteine and the closing phenylalanine or tryptophan. Each record gives: clone size, J gene, V gene, D gene, CDR3 protein, CDR3 DNA. D genes are given only for firm matches. Size is omitted from some rows. Given values are once, few, many or a class for expanded clones.

>many|TRBJ2-7|TRBV7-2|TRBD2
CASSLAGLAELSYEQYF
TGTGCCAGCAGCTTAGCCGGACTAGCGGAGCTCAGCTACGAGCAGTACTTC
>few|TRBJ2-7|TRBV7-2|.
CASSLFEGPIYEQYF
TGTGCCAGCAGCTTGTTTGAGGGGCCCATCTACGAGCAGTACTTC
>many|TRBJ1-2|TRBV2|.
CASSGTQYGYTF
TGTGCCAGCAGCGGGACACAGTATGGCTACACCTTC
>many|TRBJ1-5|TRBV28|.
CASSLPRTAYSNQPQHF
TGTGCCAGCAGTCTACCGAGGACAGCTTATAGCAATCAGCCCCAGCATTTT
>few|TRBJ1-1|TRBV7-9|TRBD1
CASSLPGQGTTEAFF
TGTGCCAGCAGCTTACCGGGACAGGGTACCACTGAAGCTTTCTTT
>.|TRBJ1-6|TRBV6-1|.
CASSDGPKYNSPLHF
TGTGCCAGCAGTGACGGACCGAAGTATAATTCACCCCTCCACTTT
>.|TRBJ2-5|TRBV27|TRBD1
CASSLFGTGGETQYF
TGTGCCAGCAGTTTATTTGGGACAGGAGGAGAGACCCAGTACTTC
>few|TRBJ1-2|TRBV3-1|.
CASSQSHGYTF
TGTGCCAGCAGCCAAAGCCATGGCTACACCTTC
>few|TRBJ1-1|TRBV30|.
CAWRERAGAEAFF
TGTGCCTGGAGAGAGAGGGCGGGGGCTGAAGCTTTCTTT
>few|TRBJ1-5|TRBV9|.
CASSTHRYRSNQPQHF
TGTGCCAGCAGCACGCATCGGTATAGAAGCAATCAGCCCCAGCATTTT
>.|TRBJ2-6|TRBV20-1|TRBD1
CSARDWYRGNSGANVLTF
TGCAGTGCTAGAGATTGGTACAGGGGCAACTCTGGGGCCAACGTCCTGACTTTC
>few|TRBJ2-4|TRBV11-2|.
CASSPPGVGPAAKNIQYF
TGTGCCAGCTCCCCGCCAGGGGTGGGACCCGCAGCCAAAAACATTCAGTACTTC
>many|TRBJ1-2|TRBV15|.
CATSREGLNYGYTF
TGTGCCACCAGCAGAGAGGGCCTGAACTATGGCTACACCTTC
>few|TRBJ2-7|TRBV29-1|TRBD2
CSVGAGGSYEQYF
TGCAGCGTGGGGGCGGGAGGCTCCTACGAGCAGTACTTC
>.|TRBJ2-1|TRBV7-9|.
CASSWGLPSVNEQFF
TGTGCCAGCAGCTGGGGCCTACCCTCGGTCAATGAGCAGTTCTTC
>.|TRBJ2-7|TRBV15|TRBD1
CATSPAGTGLDEQYF
TGTGCCACCAGTCCAGCGGGGACAGGGTTAGACGAGCAGTACTTC
>many|TRBJ1-6|TRBV2|TRBD1
CASSERRTGNSPLHF
TGTGCCAGCAGTGAAAGAAGGACAGGGAATTCACCCCTCCACTTT
>many|TRBJ1-1|TRBV24-1|TRBD1
CATSDLTGAMNTEAFF
TGTGCCACCAGTGATTTGACAGGGGCAATGAACACTGAAGCTTTCTTT
>.|TRBJ2-5|TRBV7-2|.
CASSWIVGEETQYF
TGTGCCAGCAGCTGGATAGTGGGAGAGGAGACCCAGTACTTC
>many|TRBJ1-4|TRBV11-2|TRBD1
CASSPPRGIGNEKLFF
TGTGCCAGCAGCCCTCCCAGGGGGATAGGGAACGAAAAACTGTTTTTT
>.|TRBJ2-2|TRBV6-2/TRBV6-3|.
CASSYDIIGELFF
TGTGCCAGCAGTTACGATATTATCGGGGAGCTGTTTTTT
>many|TRBJ1-5|TRBV28|.
CASSLRTPGQPQHF
TGTGCCAGCAGCCTGAGAACACCCGGACAGCCCCAGCATTTT
>.|TRBJ2-3|TRBV2|.
CASSEGLNTDTQYF
TGTGCCAGCAGTGAAGGCCTCAACACAGATACGCAGTATTTT
>once|TRBJ2-2|TRBV7-6|TRBD1
CASSPLTGDNTGELFF
TGTGCCAGCAGCCCTCTCACAGGGGATAACACCGGGGAGCTGTTTTTT
>few|TRBJ1-2|TRBV9|.
CASSVASNYGYTF
TGTGCCAGCAGCGTGGCCAGTAACTATGGCTACACCTTC
>few|TRBJ2-2|TRBV28|.
CASSLTAGNTGELFF
TGTGCCAGCAGTTTAACGGCCGGGAACACCGGGGAGCTGTTTTTT